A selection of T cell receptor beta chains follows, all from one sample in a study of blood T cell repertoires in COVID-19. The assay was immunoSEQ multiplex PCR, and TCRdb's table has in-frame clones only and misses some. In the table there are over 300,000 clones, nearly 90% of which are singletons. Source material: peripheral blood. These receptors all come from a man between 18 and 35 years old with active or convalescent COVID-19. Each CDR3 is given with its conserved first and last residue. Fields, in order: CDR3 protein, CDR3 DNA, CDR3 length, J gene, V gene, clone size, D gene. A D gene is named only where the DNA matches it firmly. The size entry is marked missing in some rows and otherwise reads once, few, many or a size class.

CDR3aa: CASSQHTGTGISYEQYF
CDR3nt: TGCGCCAGCAGCCAACACACAGGGACAGGGATTTCCTACGAGCAGTACTTC
len: 17
j_gene: TRBJ2-7
v_gene: TRBV4-1
abundance: NA
d_gene: TRBD1

CDR3aa: CASRRVAGGYTF
CDR3nt: TGTGCCAGCAGGAGGGTCGCGGGTGGCTACACCTTC
len: 12
j_gene: TRBJ1-2
v_gene: TRBV6-5
abundance: NA
d_gene: NA

CDR3aa: CASSLLERPYEQYF
CDR3nt: TGTGCCAGCAGCTTATTAGAACGTCCCTACGAGCAGTACTTC
len: 14
j_gene: TRBJ2-7
v_gene: TRBV7-9
abundance: NA
d_gene: NA

CDR3aa: CASSLGGTVYEQYF
CDR3nt: TGTGCCAGCAGCTTAGGGGGGACAGTCTACGAGCAGTACTTC
len: 14
j_gene: TRBJ2-7
v_gene: TRBV7-9
abundance: few
d_gene: TRBD1

CDR3aa: CASSIVSGQFEAFF
CDR3nt: TGTGCCAGTAGTATCGTTTCGGGACAGTTTGAAGCTTTCTTT
len: 14
j_gene: TRBJ1-1
v_gene: TRBV19
abundance: NA
d_gene: TRBD1

CDR3aa: CAISRQGEGETQYF
CDR3nt: TGTGCCATCAGTAGACAGGGGGAGGGGGAGACCCAGTACTTC
len: 14
j_gene: TRBJ2-5
v_gene: TRBV10-3
abundance: NA
d_gene: TRBD1

CDR3aa: CASSIRGANQPQHF
CDR3nt: TGTGCCAGCAGCATCAGGGGGGCCAATCAGCCCCAGCATTTT
len: 14
j_gene: TRBJ1-5
v_gene: TRBV6-5
abundance: NA
d_gene: TRBD1

CDR3aa: CATSANPLNQPQHF
CDR3nt: TGTGCCACCAGTGCCAACCCACTCAATCAGCCCCAGCATTTT
len: 14
j_gene: TRBJ1-5
v_gene: TRBV24-1
abundance: NA
d_gene: NA

CDR3aa: CASSYGENTIYF
CDR3nt: TGTGCCAGCAGCTACGGTGAAAACACCATATATTTT
len: 12
j_gene: TRBJ1-3
v_gene: TRBV11-3
abundance: NA
d_gene: NA

CDR3aa: CASSPKGEGVSYNEQFF
CDR3nt: TGTGCCAGCAGCCCAAAGGGGGAGGGAGTTTCTTACAATGAGCAGTTCTTC
len: 17
j_gene: TRBJ2-1
v_gene: TRBV9
abundance: NA
d_gene: NA

CDR3aa: CASSHLAGGLETQYF
CDR3nt: TGTGCCAGCAGCCACCTAGCGGGAGGTTTGGAGACCCAGTACTTC
len: 15
j_gene: TRBJ2-5
v_gene: TRBV13
abundance: NA
d_gene: TRBD2

CDR3aa: CASSLLATQGDTEAFF
CDR3nt: TGTGCCAGCAGTTTGTTAGCCACTCAGGGGGACACTGAAGCTTTCTTT
len: 16
j_gene: TRBJ1-1
v_gene: TRBV27
abundance: NA
d_gene: TRBD1

CDR3aa: CASSPFDKSYEQYF
CDR3nt: TGTGCCAGCTCACCATTCGACAAGTCCTACGAGCAGTACTTC
len: 14
j_gene: TRBJ2-7
v_gene: TRBV18
abundance: NA
d_gene: NA

CDR3aa: CASSSTGLAGLKQFF
CDR3nt: TGTGCCAGCAGCTCTACGGGACTAGCGGGATTAAAACAGTTCTTC
len: 15
j_gene: TRBJ2-1
v_gene: TRBV7-8
abundance: few
d_gene: TRBD2

CDR3aa: CASSDQGDGYTF
CDR3nt: TGTGCCAGCAGTGACCAGGGTGATGGCTACACCTTC
len: 12
j_gene: TRBJ1-2
v_gene: TRBV25-1
abundance: few
d_gene: NA

CDR3aa: CASRRGANEKLFF
CDR3nt: TGTGCCAGCCGCAGGGGGGCTAATGAAAAACTGTTTTTT
len: 13
j_gene: TRBJ1-4
v_gene: TRBV28
abundance: NA
d_gene: TRBD1

CDR3aa: CASSLPGLTNTEAFF
CDR3nt: TGCGCCAGCAGCTTGCCGGGACTTACGAACACTGAAGCTTTCTTT
len: 15
j_gene: TRBJ1-1
v_gene: TRBV5-1
abundance: NA
d_gene: NA

CDR3aa: CSVVLWIQGILSTEAFF
CDR3nt: TGCAGCGTTGTTCTCTGGATACAGGGGATTTTGAGCACTGAAGCTTTCTTT
len: 17
j_gene: TRBJ1-1
v_gene: TRBV29-1
abundance: NA
d_gene: TRBD1

CDR3aa: CASSAFYGEAQDEKLFF
CDR3nt: TGTGCCAGCAGCGCTTTTTATGGGGAGGCACAGGATGAAAAACTGTTTTTT
len: 17
j_gene: TRBJ1-4
v_gene: TRBV9
abundance: NA
d_gene: NA

CDR3aa: CSASVGGAYGGELFF
CDR3nt: TGCAGTGCTAGTGTCGGGGGGGCCTATGGCGGGGAGCTGTTTTTT
len: 15
j_gene: TRBJ2-2
v_gene: TRBV20-1
abundance: NA
d_gene: TRBD2

CDR3aa: CASSLTGARETQYF
CDR3nt: TGTGCCAGCAGCTTGACAGGGGCGCGAGAGACCCAGTACTTC
len: 14
j_gene: TRBJ2-5
v_gene: TRBV7-3
abundance: NA
d_gene: TRBD1

CDR3aa: CSVEWAGRETQYF
CDR3nt: TGCAGCGTTGAATGGGCGGGGAGAGAGACCCAGTACTTC
len: 13
j_gene: TRBJ2-5
v_gene: TRBV29-1
abundance: NA
d_gene: NA

CDR3aa: CASSIDGTGECRELFF
CDR3nt: TGTGCCAGTAGTATAGATGGGACAGGTGAGTGCCGGGAGCTGTTTTTT
len: 16
j_gene: TRBJ2-2
v_gene: TRBV19
abundance: NA
d_gene: TRBD1

CDR3aa: CAMRKTGGTNEKLFF
CDR3nt: TGTGCCATGCGGAAGACAGGGGGCACTAATGAAAAACTGTTTTTT
len: 15
j_gene: TRBJ1-4
v_gene: TRBV10-3
abundance: once
d_gene: TRBD1

CDR3aa: CASSPGRGTTSYEQYF
CDR3nt: TGTGCCAGCAGTCCCGGGAGGGGGACCACATCCTACGAGCAGTACTTC
len: 16
j_gene: TRBJ2-7
v_gene: TRBV6-2/TRBV6-3
abundance: NA
d_gene: TRBD2

CDR3aa: CASSQRLAGWYNEQFF
CDR3nt: TGTGCCAGCAGCCAAAGACTAGCGGGCTGGTACAATGAGCAGTTCTTC
len: 16
j_gene: TRBJ2-1
v_gene: TRBV3-1/TRBV3-2
abundance: NA
d_gene: TRBD2

CDR3aa: CASSRGTSGNNEQFF
CDR3nt: TGTGCCAGTAGTAGGGGGACTAGCGGTAACAATGAGCAGTTCTTC
len: 15
j_gene: TRBJ2-1
v_gene: TRBV19
abundance: NA
d_gene: TRBD2

CDR3aa: CASNPQGRGQPQHF
CDR3nt: TGTGCCAGCAACCCACAGGGAAGAGGTCAGCCCCAGCATTTT
len: 14
j_gene: TRBJ1-5
v_gene: TRBV2
abundance: NA
d_gene: NA

CDR3aa: CASSPPPGHTYEQYF
CDR3nt: TGTGCCAGCTCACCACCACCGGGACATACCTACGAGCAGTACTTC
len: 15
j_gene: TRBJ2-7
v_gene: TRBV18
abundance: NA
d_gene: NA

CDR3aa: CASSIGGTGNTEAFF
CDR3nt: TGTGCCAGTAGTATAGGAGGGACAGGCAACACTGAAGCTTTCTTT
len: 15
j_gene: TRBJ1-1
v_gene: TRBV19
abundance: NA
d_gene: TRBD1

CDR3aa: CAWRAVGGSYGYTF
CDR3nt: TGTGCCTGGAGAGCTGTAGGGGGCTCCTATGGCTACACCTTC
len: 14
j_gene: TRBJ1-2
v_gene: TRBV30
abundance: NA
d_gene: TRBD1

CDR3aa: CASSIGGGSYGYTF
CDR3nt: TGTGCCAGTAGTATTGGAGGGGGCAGCTATGGCTACACCTTC
len: 14
j_gene: TRBJ1-2
v_gene: TRBV19
abundance: NA
d_gene: TRBD1

CDR3aa: CASSQGTSGGGQPQHF
CDR3nt: TGTGCCAGCAGCCAAGGGACCTCAGGGGGAGGTCAGCCCCAGCATTTT
len: 16
j_gene: TRBJ1-5
v_gene: TRBV4-2
abundance: NA
d_gene: TRBD1

CDR3aa: CASSPSGRLNTGELFF
CDR3nt: TGTGCCAGCAGCCCCAGCGGGAGGCTGAACACCGGGGAGCTGTTTTTT
len: 16
j_gene: TRBJ2-2
v_gene: TRBV7-6
abundance: once
d_gene: TRBD2

CDR3aa: CASSFRVAGEAEQFF
CDR3nt: TGTGCCAGCAGTTTCAGGGTAGCGGGGGAAGCTGAGCAGTTCTTC
len: 15
j_gene: TRBJ2-1
v_gene: TRBV28
abundance: few
d_gene: TRBD2

CDR3aa: CASSQRAADTIYF
CDR3nt: TGTGCCAGCAGCCAGAGAGCCGCGGACACCATATATTTT
len: 13
j_gene: TRBJ1-3
v_gene: TRBV3-1/TRBV3-2
abundance: NA
d_gene: NA

CDR3aa: CASSSRTGVNTEAFF
CDR3nt: TGTGCCAGCAGCTCACGAACAGGGGTGAACACTGAAGCTTTCTTT
len: 15
j_gene: TRBJ1-1
v_gene: TRBV7-3
abundance: NA
d_gene: TRBD1

CDR3aa: CASSIGGQDNSPLHF
CDR3nt: TGTGCCAGTAGTATTGGGGGACAGGATAATTCACCCCTCCACTTT
len: 15
j_gene: TRBJ1-6
v_gene: TRBV19
abundance: NA
d_gene: TRBD1

CDR3aa: CASSPQTGPGTEAFF
CDR3nt: TGTGCCAGCAGCCCTCAGACAGGGCCGGGCACTGAAGCTTTCTTT
len: 15
j_gene: TRBJ1-1
v_gene: TRBV9
abundance: NA
d_gene: TRBD1

CDR3aa: CASSSPTSGATYGYTF
CDR3nt: TGTGCCAGCAGCTCCCCAACATCAGGGGCCACATATGGCTACACCTTC
len: 16
j_gene: TRBJ1-2
v_gene: TRBV7-9
abundance: NA
d_gene: NA

CDR3aa: CASSVGAANTEAFF
CDR3nt: TGTGCCAGCAGCGTAGGGGCAGCGAACACTGAAGCTTTCTTT
len: 14
j_gene: TRBJ1-1
v_gene: TRBV9
abundance: NA
d_gene: NA

CDR3aa: CASTKMDRTNTGELFF
CDR3nt: TGTGCCAGCACAAAGATGGACAGAACGAACACCGGGGAGCTGTTTTTT
len: 16
j_gene: TRBJ2-2
v_gene: TRBV9
abundance: NA
d_gene: NA

CDR3aa: CASSPGGRNYGYTF
CDR3nt: TGCGCCAGCAGCCCGGGGGGACGGAACTATGGCTACACCTTC
len: 14
j_gene: TRBJ1-2
v_gene: TRBV5-1
abundance: once
d_gene: NA

CDR3aa: CASSDRVLTEAFF
CDR3nt: TGTGCCAGCAGTGACAGAGTCCTCACTGAAGCTTTCTTT
len: 13
j_gene: TRBJ1-1
v_gene: TRBV27
abundance: NA
d_gene: NA

CDR3aa: CASSYDSYATNEKLFF
CDR3nt: TGTGCCAGCAGTTACGACAGCTATGCAACTAATGAAAAACTGTTTTTT
len: 16
j_gene: TRBJ1-4
v_gene: TRBV6-5
abundance: NA
d_gene: NA

CDR3aa: CVDSEGGNEQFF
CDR3nt: TGTGTAGACTCAGAAGGGGGCAATGAGCAGTTCTTC
len: 12
j_gene: TRBJ2-1
v_gene: TRBV21-1
abundance: NA
d_gene: NA

CDR3aa: CASSRRVVSGNTIYF
CDR3nt: TGCGCCAGCAGTCGGAGAGTGGTCTCTGGAAACACCATATATTTT
len: 15
j_gene: TRBJ1-3
v_gene: TRBV23-1
abundance: NA
d_gene: NA

CDR3aa: CASSYSPTREAFF
CDR3nt: TGTGCCAGCAGTTACTCGCCGACACGTGAAGCTTTCTTT
len: 13
j_gene: TRBJ1-1
v_gene: TRBV6-2/TRBV6-3
abundance: NA
d_gene: NA

CDR3aa: CASSLPAPGSGTEAFF
CDR3nt: TGTGCCAGCAGCTTACCGGCCCCCGGGAGCGGCACTGAAGCTTTCTTT
len: 16
j_gene: TRBJ1-1
v_gene: TRBV11-1
abundance: NA
d_gene: NA

CDR3aa: CASSLTGGLDHTQYF
CDR3nt: TGTGCCAGCAGCTTAACTGGAGGACTAGACCATACGCAGTATTTT
len: 15
j_gene: TRBJ2-3
v_gene: TRBV7-9
abundance: NA
d_gene: TRBD2

CDR3aa: CASSLWNSNNEQFF
CDR3nt: TGTGCCAGCAGTTTATGGAACTCTAACAATGAGCAGTTCTTC
len: 14
j_gene: TRBJ2-1
v_gene: TRBV28
abundance: NA
d_gene: NA

CDR3aa: CASSFEAGFGELFF
CDR3nt: TGTGCCAGCAGCTTTGAAGCGGGGTTCGGGGAGCTGTTTTTT
len: 14
j_gene: TRBJ2-2
v_gene: TRBV11-2
abundance: NA
d_gene: TRBD2

CDR3aa: CASSLSHLHYNSPLHF
CDR3nt: TGTGCCAGCAGTTTGTCTCACTTGCACTATAATTCACCCCTCCACTTT
len: 16
j_gene: TRBJ1-6
v_gene: TRBV27
abundance: NA
d_gene: NA

CDR3aa: CASRDRVNSPLHF
CDR3nt: TGTGCCAGCAGAGACAGGGTTAATTCACCCCTCCACTTT
len: 13
j_gene: TRBJ1-6
v_gene: TRBV28
abundance: NA
d_gene: TRBD1

CDR3aa: CASSRKGQGAYEQYF
CDR3nt: TGTGCCAGCTCACGGAAGGGACAGGGAGCCTACGAGCAGTACTTC
len: 15
j_gene: TRBJ2-7
v_gene: TRBV18
abundance: NA
d_gene: TRBD1

CDR3aa: CASSLPLQVSSTDTQYF
CDR3nt: TGTGCCAGCAGTTTACCCCTACAGGTTTCTAGCACAGATACGCAGTATTTT
len: 17
j_gene: TRBJ2-3
v_gene: TRBV28
abundance: NA
d_gene: NA

CDR3aa: CASSTGENYGYTF
CDR3nt: TGTGCCAGCTCTACAGGGGAAAACTATGGCTACACCTTC
len: 13
j_gene: TRBJ1-2
v_gene: TRBV18
abundance: NA
d_gene: TRBD1

CDR3aa: CASSQLRQGGKLFF
CDR3nt: TGTGCCAGCAGCCAACTGCGACAGGGCGGGAAACTGTTTTTT
len: 14
j_gene: TRBJ1-4
v_gene: TRBV3-1/TRBV3-2
abundance: few
d_gene: TRBD1

CDR3aa: CASSARGGAGDEQFF
CDR3nt: TGTGCCAGCAGCGCCCGAGGGGGGGCTGGGGATGAGCAGTTCTTC
len: 15
j_gene: TRBJ2-1
v_gene: TRBV11-2
abundance: NA
d_gene: NA